This TCR beta chain came from a study of cytomegalovirus exposure and HLA in healthy donors. Study-level points and caveats: In an earlier analysis, in some 500 donors, most V segments appeared productive either ~87% or ~30% of the time. The Asian-associated ancestry cluster reportedly had fewer N-insertions than the approximately 650-donor mean in a later analysis.

Looked up from germline, CDR1 is MDHEN and CDR2 is SYDVKM. The CDR3 sequence is 14 residues long. The junction had 1 base not matched to a gene; V was cut back by 2 bases and J by 3 bases. PCR employed 60 Vbeta and 13 Jbeta primers. Study processing details: Unique TCR beta chains totaled some 81 million in a later count, with around 11 million of them shared. Clones were read by immunoSEQ multiplex PCR, and TCRdb kept only the in-frame ones, dropping some. V, J and clone size are taken as reported in that table, and D and trimming were inferred from the DNA itself. Found here are around 120,000 clones, roughly four fifths of them singletons; the top ten hold 1.5% to 2%. This clone was recorded a few times. Antigen unknown.

This rearrangement joins TRBV28 to TRBJ1-1, with 9 bases that match TRBD1. This TCR came from a woman aged 18-30 years in good health and CMV-seronegative. The sequenced sample consisted of PBMCs. Here the CDR3 reads CASSLDRGDTEAFF. As DNA, the CDR3 is TGTGCCAGCAGTTTAGACAGGGGGGACACTGAAGCTTTCTTT.